This T cell receptor (beta chain) emerged from a study of long-term antiretroviral therapy in people with HIV. Study-level results: Before ART, certain clones expanded, and these dominated the repertoire at all time points. Post-ART diversity increased but stayed below transplant donor controls.

A word on this clone: Its antigen remains unidentified.

HIV-positive participants were all treated in the United States. A v3.0 immunoSEQ assay was performed at survey level. Here immunoSEQ multiplex PCR was the method, and the copy in TCRdb shows in-frame clones only, minus some. This sample has tens of thousands of clones, with around 85% found just once. This CDR3 is 14 amino acids long. Germline V gene lookup returns CDR1 SNHLY and CDR2 FYNNEI. Trimming took 7 bases from V and 10 from J; bases not matched to a gene: 11. This sequence was found in a man aged 40-55 years with HIV. This sequence joins TRBV2 and TRBJ1-4, with 8 bases lining up with TRBD1. Sequenced here: unsorted PBMCs, sampled 3 years after starting antiretroviral therapy. The CDR3 DNA reads as TGTGCCAGCAAGTCACAGGGGGGGGTGAGAAAACTGTTTTTT. Protein sequence: CASKSQGGVRKLFF.